The 19 T cell receptor beta chains presented below share a single source sample, sequenced in a study of CD8 T cells in Susac syndrome. Roughly 0.45 to 1 ug RNA was reverse transcribed with random hexamers. One entry per CDR3 protein, called by TCRdb with MiXCR from the immunoSEQ multiplex PCR reads. The data show about 120,000 distinct CDR3 sequences, around nine tenths seen once. The sample taken for sequencing was CD4+ T cells from PBMCs. The receptor set was obtained from a human donor in good health.

This chain uses TRBV20-1 with TRBJ2-5; TRBD1 matches 9 bases. Germline assignment: CDR1 DFQATT and CDR2 SNEGSKA (reference sequence). This CDR3 has 14 residues. With V trimmed by 2 bases and J by 5 bases, 6 bases remained unmatched. CDR3 nucleotides: TGCAGTGCTAGACCAACAGGGGGCAGGGAGACCCAGTACTTC. Residues: CSARPTGGRETQYF.

This chain connects TRBV6-5 to TRBJ1-1; D perhaps matches TRBD1 (6 bases). This CDR3 is 14 amino acids long. V was shortened by 9 bases and J by 1 base, with 15 bases between the two germline ends. Germline assignment: CDR1 MNHEY and CDR2 SVGAGI. The CDR3 protein is CASRYETGNTEAFF. The CDR3 DNA reads as TGTGCCAGTAGATATGAGACAGGGAACACTGAAGCTTTCTTT.

The V gene is TRBV27, the J gene TRBJ2-2; D is possibly TRBD2 (6 bases). V dropped 8 bases and J dropped 5 bases, with 15 bases sitting between them. There are 14 residues in the CDR3. Germline V CDR1 and CDR2: MNHEY, SMNVEV (reference sequence). The CDR3 loop reads CASSLMGGTGELFF. CDR3 nucleotide sequence: TGTGCCAGCTCTTTAATGGGGGGTACCGGGGAGCTGTTTTTT.

The rearrangement joins TRBV4-2 to TRBJ2-3, with 7 bases that match TRBD2. Germline V gene lookup returns CDR1 LGHNA and CDR2 YNFKEQ. V lost 0 bases to trimming and J lost 5 bases; unmatched junction nucleotides: 8. This CDR3 has 16 amino acids. The CDR3 protein is CASSQDGAGAIDTQYF. For the CDR3, the DNA is TGTGCCAGCAGCCAAGATGGTGCGGGAGCGATAGATACGCAGTATTTT.

The V and J genes are TRBV5-1 and TRBJ2-1; 8 bases fit TRBD1. Trimming took 0 bases from V and 1 from J; bases not matched to a gene: 0. The CDR3 is 15 amino acids. Germline V gene data show CDR1 as SGHRS and CDR2 as YFSETQ. The CDR3 is CASSLGQGSYNEQFF. CDR3 in DNA: TGCGCCAGCAGCTTGGGACAGGGGTCCTACAATGAGCAGTTCTTC.

The rearrangement uses TRBV5-1 and TRBJ1-1, with a weak D call TRBD1 (5 bases). This CDR3 spans 15 amino acids. Trimming removed 0 bases at V and 0 bases at J, with 9 bases between. CDR1 is SGHRS and CDR2 is YFSETQ in the germline V gene. CDR3 DNA: TGCGCCAGCAGCTTGGTCGCAGGGATGAACACTGAAGCTTTCTTT. Amino acids: CASSLVAGMNTEAFF.

This rearrangement joins TRBV7-2 to TRBJ1-2; no clear D. The length of the CDR3 is 14 residues. CDR1 and CDR2 (germline): SGHTA, FQGNSA. The V end lost 4 bases, the J end lost 3 bases, and 12 bases lay between the germline ends. The CDR3 sequence: CASSSLFSDYGYTF. For the CDR3, the DNA is TGTGCCAGCAGCTCCTTGTTTAGTGACTATGGCTACACCTTC.

This chain connects TRBV19 to TRBJ2-1; D is ambiguous. From germline, CDR1 is LNHDA and CDR2 SQIVND (reference sequence). The V gene lost 3 bases and the J gene lost 0 bases, with 12 bases spanning the gap. CDR3 length: 16 amino acids. Written as DNA, the CDR3 is TGTGCCAGTAGTATTCGGGCCTCGAGCTCCTACAATGAGCAGTTCTTC. Translating it yields CASSIRASSSYNEQFF.

The genes are TRBV3-1 and TRBJ1-1; D is ambiguous. The V gene lost 0 bases and the J gene lost 4 bases, with 15 bases spanning the gap. Germline V gene lookup returns CDR1 LGHDT and CDR2 YNNKEL (reference sequence). The CDR3 loop spans 16 amino acids. The CDR3 reads CASSQDLPPVSTEAFF. Here the CDR3 DNA reads TGTGCCAGCAGCCAAGATCTCCCGCCCGTGAGCACTGAAGCTTTCTTT.

V and J are TRBV18 and TRBJ1-2, with D unresolved. Germline V gene data show CDR1 as KGHSH and CDR2 as LQKENI. The CDR3 covers 17 residues. V dropped 3 bases and J dropped 7 bases, with 24 bases sitting between them. The CDR3, as DNA: TGTGCCAGCTCACCTACTTCCGGGGAAGGTGGTCGCGTTGGCTACACCTTC. Its translation is CASSPTSGEGGRVGYTF. The full variable domain, rest sourced from reference TRBV18 and TRBJ1-2, is NAGVMQNPRHLVRRRGQEARLRCSPMKGHSHVYWYRQLPEEGLKFMVYLQKENIIDESGMPKERFSAEFPKEGPSILRIQQVVRGDSAAYFCASSPTSGEGGRVGYTFGSGTRLTVV.

The J gene is TRBJ2-2, the V gene TRBV6-1; D gene uncertain. Trimming removed 3 bases at V and 4 bases at J, with 9 bases between. The germline CDR1 and CDR2 sequences are MNHNS and SASEGT. The CDR3 covers 14 residues. The CDR3 coding sequence is TGTGCCAGCAGTGATCTCCTGTCCACCGGGGAGCTGTTTTTT. Translating it yields CASSDLLSTGELFF.

The genes are TRBV2 and TRBJ1-1, with a weak D call TRBD1 (5 bases). The CDR3 contains 13 residues. Germline V gives CDR1 SNHLY, CDR2 FYNNEI. V was pared by 7 bases and J by 1 base, with 10 bases between. CDR3 DNA sequence: TGTGCCAGCATGGGGCTACCGAACACTGAAGCTTTCTTT. Translation: CASMGLPNTEAFF.

This clonotype is a singleton in its sample. The chain is built from TRBV18 and TRBJ2-5; TRBD2 agrees at 7 bases. This CDR3 is 14 amino acids long. J was trimmed by 0 bases and V by 6 bases; bases with no gene match: 4. The V gene's germline CDR1 is KGHSH and CDR2 LQKENI. CDR3 in amino acids: CASSRSGNQETQYF. The CDR3 DNA sequence: TGTGCCAGCTCCCGCAGCGGGAACCAAGAGACCCAGTACTTC.

The chain recombines TRBV2 with TRBJ1-4; no clear D gene. Per the germline V gene, CDR1 is SNHLY and CDR2 is FYNNEI. The V and J ends lost 5 bases and 7 bases respectively, with 8 bases between them. The CDR3 totals 12 residues. The CDR3 coding sequence is TGTGCCAGCAGTTGGAGGAGTGAAAAACTGTTTTTT. The encoded protein is CASSWRSEKLFF.

The V gene is TRBV2, the J gene TRBJ2-7, with 9 bases matching TRBD1. V gave up 10 bases and J gave up 0 bases; unmatched junction bases: 7. This CDR3 comprises 14 residues. The germline V gene has CDR1 SNHLY and CDR2 FYNNEI. The CDR3 reads CATKGDRVSYEQYF. In DNA, the CDR3 is TGTGCCACAAAGGGGGACAGGGTCTCCTACGAGCAGTACTTC.

The CDR3 region is CASSLFGQSNQPQHF. As DNA, the CDR3 is TGTGCCAGCAGTTTATTCGGACAAAGCAATCAGCCCCAGCATTTT. The chain uses TRBV27 and TRBJ1-5; tentative D call: TRBD1 (5 bases). V lost 1 base to trimming and J lost 1 base, with 8 bases between them. The germline V gene encodes CDR1 MNHEY and CDR2 SMNVEV (reference sequence). The CDR3 contains 15 residues.

In its sample, this clonotype was seen once. The rearrangement joins TRBV9 to TRBJ1-2, with D tentatively TRBD1 (5 bases). V was shortened by 0 bases and J by 0 bases, with 12 bases between the two germline ends. CDR3 length: 16 residues. CDR1 and CDR2 (germline): SGDLS, YYNGEE. DNA for the CDR3: TGTGCCAGCAGCGTAGGTGTCCAGGGAGCTAACTATGGCTACACCTTC. It codes for CASSVGVQGANYGYTF.

The count of this clonotype is one. The chain has TRBV29-1 and TRBJ1-1; 9 positions agree with TRBD1. Trimming removed 7 bases from V and 4 bases from J; junction bases left unmatched: 7. The CDR3 is made up of 13 amino acids. Germline values: CDR1 SQVTM, CDR2 ANQGSEA. For the CDR3, the DNA is TGCAGCGCTGGACAGGGGAGGAGCACTGAAGCTTTCTTT. Translation: CSAGQGRSTEAFF.

V usage is TRBV19 and J usage is TRBJ1-1; D is uncertain. V was pared by 3 bases and J by 1 base, with 9 bases between. This CDR3 comprises 14 residues. Germline-derived CDR1 and CDR2 are LNHDA and SQIVND (reference sequence). The CDR3 DNA follows: TGTGCCAGTAGTATTGCTATCGGGAACACTGAAGCTTTCTTT. Translating it yields CASSIAIGNTEAFF.